These T cell receptor beta chains were read from a single sample in a study of blood T cell repertoires in COVID-19. Clones were sequenced by immunoSEQ multiplex PCR, and TCRdb holds only the in-frame ones, with some missing. The table includes hundreds of thousands of clones, roughly 90% detected once. Sample: PBMCs or T cells enriched from blood (not recorded which). These receptors all come from a woman in her 30s who had recovered from COVID-19. The CDR3 runs from the conserved cysteine through the conserved F or W. The D gene is left open where the match is weak. Only some rows state a clone size, as once, few, many or a class for expanded clones.

clone_size | d_call | j_call | v_call | cdr3_nt | cdr3_aa
. | . | TRBJ2-1 | TRBV19 | TGTGCCAGTAGTATGGGGGCTGGGGTTTACAATGAGCAGTTCTTC | CASSMGAGVYNEQFF
. | . | TRBJ2-1 | TRBV20-1 | TGCAGTGCTACTCGCGCCGGGGAGCAGTTCTTC | CSATRAGEQFF
. | . | TRBJ1-2 | TRBV6-5 | TGTGCCAGCAGTTACGGAGACAGACTTTATGGCTACACCTTC | CASSYGDRLYGYTF
. | . | TRBJ2-7 | TRBV5-1 | TGCGCCAGCAGCTTGGGCGGCGTTAGCCACTCCTACGAGCAGTACTTC | CASSLGGVSHSYEQYF
. | TRBD1 | TRBJ2-7 | TRBV14 | TGTGCCAGCAGCAAGGACAGGGTAGGCGAGCAGTACTTC | CASSKDRVGEQYF
. | . | TRBJ2-5 | TRBV5-1 | TGCGCCAGCAGCCACGGGATGGGCCAAGAGACCCAGTACTTC | CASSHGMGQETQYF
. | . | TRBJ2-5 | TRBV20-1 | TGCAGTGCTAGTGTGCCCGGAGGGACCCAGTACTTC | CSASVPGGTQYF
once | TRBD1 | TRBJ2-7 | TRBV9 | TGTGCCAGCAGCGCAACAGGGGGGAACTTCTACGAGCAGTACTTC | CASSATGGNFYEQYF
. | . | TRBJ2-1 | TRBV5-1 | TGCGCCAGCAGCTTGGCCTGGGGGGTTGAAAATGAGCAGTTCTTC | CASSLAWGVENEQFF
. | . | TRBJ1-2 | TRBV2 | TGTGCCAGCAGTCGCGACATGTCTGGTGGCTACACCTTC | CASSRDMSGGYTF
. | TRBD2 | TRBJ2-7 | TRBV18 | TGTGCCAGCTCCCCCAACTTACTAGCGGGAGATTCCTACGAGCAGTACTTC | CASSPNLLAGDSYEQYF
few | . | TRBJ1-4 | TRBV19 | TGTGCCAGTTCTCCTACTTCGGGAAAACTGTTTTTT | CASSPTSGKLFF
. | . | TRBJ1-2 | TRBV12-3/TRBV12-4 | TGTGCCTCCAGGGCCGAGACCTATGGCTACACCTTC | CASRAETYGYTF
. | . | TRBJ2-5 | TRBV7-9 | TGTGCCAGCAGCCGTAACTTAGCGGAACAAGAGACCCAGTACTTC | CASSRNLAEQETQYF
. | . | TRBJ1-6 | TRBV12-3/TRBV12-4 | TGTGCCAGCAGTCTACGCCCTTATTCACCCCTCCACTTT | CASSLRPYSPLHF
. | . | TRBJ2-1 | TRBV5-1 | TGCGCCAGCAGCTTGGGAGGGCCCAATGAGCAGTTCTTC | CASSLGGPNEQFF
. | TRBD2 | TRBJ2-1 | TRBV5-6 | TGTGCCAGCAGCAGGAGACTAGCGGGAGGGTGGCAGTTCTTC | CASSRRLAGGWQFF
. | . | TRBJ2-3 | TRBV9 | TGTGCCAGCAGCGTGGGGCGGTACACAGATACGCAGTATTTT | CASSVGRYTDTQYF
. | . | TRBJ1-1 | TRBV7-9 | TGTGCCAGCAGCCCTCCTGGGGCAGTTGAAGCTTTCTTT | CASSPPGAVEAFF
. | TRBD1 | TRBJ1-1 | TRBV5-1 | TGCGCCAGCAGCTTGGGACAGGGGGAAAACACTGAAGCTTTCTTT | CASSLGQGENTEAFF
. | TRBD2 | TRBJ2-7 | TRBV6-5 | TGTGCCAGCAGTCCCACTAGCGCGGACTCCTACGAGCAGTACTTC | CASSPTSADSYEQYF
. | . | TRBJ1-5 | TRBV7-2 | TGTGCCAGCAGCCTGGACACCCAGTCTCGAGCCCAGCATTTT | CASSLDTQSRAQHF
. | . | TRBJ2-7 | TRBV4-2 | TGTGCCAGCAGCCAAGGCATGGCAGACTACGAGCAGTACTTC | CASSQGMADYEQYF
few | TRBD2 | TRBJ2-3 | TRBV5-1 | TGCGCCAGCAGCGTGGGACTAGCGGTAAGGAGCACAGATACGCAGTATTTT | CASSVGLAVRSTDTQYF
. | . | TRBJ1-1 | TRBV4-1 | TGCGCCAGCAGCCCAGGGGTTTCGGGCACTGAAGCTTTCTTT | CASSPGVSGTEAFF
. | . | TRBJ1-1 | TRBV13 | TGTGCCAGCAGCTTAGGTGGCAGGGCCACTGAAGCTTTCTTT | CASSLGGRATEAFF
. | TRBD2 | TRBJ2-2 | TRBV4-1 | TGCGCCAGCAGCCAACTAGCGGGGGGTGACACCGGGGAGCTGTTTTTT | CASSQLAGGDTGELFF
. | . | TRBJ1-1 | TRBV2 | TGTGCCAGCAGTGGGACACAGGCCTCGAACACTGAAGCTTTCTTT | CASSGTQASNTEAFF
. | . | TRBJ2-7 | TRBV12-3/TRBV12-4 | TGTGCCAGCAGTTACAGGGATCCCGACGAGCAGTACTTC | CASSYRDPDEQYF
once | TRBD1 | TRBJ2-2 | TRBV2 | TGTGCCAGCAGTGATCCGGGACAGGGAGGTGGCGGGGAGCTGTTTTTT | CASSDPGQGGGGELFF
. | TRBD1 | TRBJ1-2 | TRBV5-1 | TGCGCCAGCAACGCAGGGGACAGTTCATCCGGCTACACCTTC | CASNAGDSSSGYTF
few | . | TRBJ1-2 | TRBV9 | TGTGCCAGCAGCCTCGGGGGAGAAATCTATGGCTACACCTTC | CASSLGGEIYGYTF
. | TRBD2 | TRBJ2-1 | TRBV13 | TGTGCCAGCACCCCCCCGGGGGTGACGGCGGGAGGAGGCGCGTCCGGCCATGAGCAGTTCTTC | CASTPPGVTAGGGASGHEQFF
. | TRBD1 | TRBJ1-3 | TRBV18 | TGTGCCAGCTCACCCACCGGGACAGGGAAAGGAAACACCATATATTTT | CASSPTGTGKGNTIYF
. | . | TRBJ2-7 | TRBV11-2 | TGTGCCAGCAGCTTAGATCCGGGGGTAGCGAACTTC | CASSLDPGVANF
. | TRBD2 | TRBJ2-1 | TRBV19 | TGTGCCAGTAGTATAGTGACTAGCGGGGGGGGATGGCAGTTCTTC | CASSIVTSGGGWQFF
few | . | TRBJ1-2 | TRBV5-4 | TGTGCCAGCAGCTTGGATCAGACGGGATACACCTTC | CASSLDQTGYTF
. | TRBD1 | TRBJ1-1 | TRBV20-1 | TGCAGTGCTACCGGACAGGGCGAGACTTTCTTT | CSATGQGETFF
few | TRBD2 | TRBJ2-5 | TRBV4-2 | TGTGCCAGCAGCCCCAGGACTAGCGGGGGCAACCAAGAGACCCAGTACTTC | CASSPRTSGGNQETQYF
. | . | TRBJ2-2 | TRBV5-1 | TGCGCCAGCAGCGAGCCTACCGGGGAGCTGTTTTTT | CASSEPTGELFF
. | TRBD1 | TRBJ2-1 | TRBV5-1 | TGCGCCAGCAGCTCTAGGGACAGGGCAAGCTCCTACAATGAGCAGTTCTTC | CASSSRDRASSYNEQFF
. | . | TRBJ2-5 | TRBV11-2 | TGTGCCAGCAGCCCCATGGGCAGCCCTGGTCCTGAGACCCAGTACTTC | CASSPMGSPGPETQYF
once | . | TRBJ2-5 | TRBV28 | TGTGCCAGCAGGACAGCCGGGAGCGGGACCCAGTACTTC | CASRTAGSGTQYF
. | . | TRBJ2-1 | TRBV5-1 | TGCGCCAGCAGCTTTGTTGCGGGGTCCTACAATGAGCAGTTCTTC | CASSFVAGSYNEQFF
. | TRBD2 | TRBJ2-1 | TRBV7-9 | TGTGCCAGCAGCTTAACCCTCGGGTTAGGCGGGAGGGGGGATGAGCAGTTCTTC | CASSLTLGLGGRGDEQFF
few | TRBD1 | TRBJ1-1 | TRBV7-9 | TGTGCCAGCAGCCGGACAGGGAACACTGAAGCTTTCTTT | CASSRTGNTEAFF
. | TRBD1 | TRBJ1-5 | TRBV2 | TGTGCCAGCAGTTTTACAGGGGGCCATCAGCCCCAGCATTTT | CASSFTGGHQPQHF
. | . | TRBJ1-6 | TRBV12-5 | TGTGCTAGTGGTCAGGGGATTGTTAGCGCCTATAATTCACCCCTCCACTTT | CASGQGIVSAYNSPLHF
. | TRBD2 | TRBJ2-7 | TRBV5-1 | TGCGCCAGCAGCCCGGGGGGATCCGTAAACGAGCAGTACTTC | CASSPGGSVNEQYF
. | TRBD2 | TRBJ2-3 | TRBV30 | TGTGCCTGGAGTGTAGGTGCTAGCGGGGTGGCAGATACGCAGTATTTT | CAWSVGASGVADTQYF
. | TRBD1 | TRBJ2-5 | TRBV7-2 | TGTGCCAGCAGCTTAAGGACAGGGCGGGTGGAGACCCAGTACTTC | CASSLRTGRVETQYF
. | . | TRBJ1-2 | TRBV11-2 | TGTGCCAGCAGCGCCTACCTCTATGGCTACACCTTC | CASSAYLYGYTF
. | TRBD1 | TRBJ1-1 | TRBV19 | TGTGCCAGTAGTCTGGACAGGGGAGGGACTGAAGCTTTCTTT | CASSLDRGGTEAFF
. | . | TRBJ2-1 | TRBV7-9 | TGTGCCAGCAGCTTAGAAGCGGGCTCCAATGAGCAGTTCTTC | CASSLEAGSNEQFF
. | TRBD1 | TRBJ2-7 | TRBV5-1 | TGCGCCAGCAGCAACCGGGACAGGAGCTACGAGCAGTACTTC | CASSNRDRSYEQYF